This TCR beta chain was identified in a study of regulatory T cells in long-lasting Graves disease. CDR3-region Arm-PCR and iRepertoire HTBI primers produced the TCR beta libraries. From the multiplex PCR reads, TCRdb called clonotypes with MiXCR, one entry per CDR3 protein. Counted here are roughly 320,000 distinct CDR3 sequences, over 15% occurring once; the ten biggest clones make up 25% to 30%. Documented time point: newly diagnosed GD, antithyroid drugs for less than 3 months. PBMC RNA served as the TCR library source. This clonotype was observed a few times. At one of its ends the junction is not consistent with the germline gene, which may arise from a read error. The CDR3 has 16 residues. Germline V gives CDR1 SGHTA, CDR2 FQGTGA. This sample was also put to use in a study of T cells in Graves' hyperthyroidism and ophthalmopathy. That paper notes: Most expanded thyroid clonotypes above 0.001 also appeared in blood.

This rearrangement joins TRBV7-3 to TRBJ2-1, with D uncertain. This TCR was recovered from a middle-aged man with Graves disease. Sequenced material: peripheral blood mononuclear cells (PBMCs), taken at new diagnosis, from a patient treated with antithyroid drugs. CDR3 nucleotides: TGCGCCAGCAGCCTCCTTCATCACAAGTCCTACAATGAGCAGTTCTTC. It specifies CASSLLHHKSYNEQFF.